The T cell receptor (beta chain) under discussion was sequenced for a study of blood T cell repertoires in COVID-19. The wider study: Donors in the United States, Italy and Spain gave samples during acute or convalescent COVID-19. T cells, B-cell-depleted T cells, or PBMCs provided the cDNA or gDNA that served as material.

As originally analysed: From reference gene primer amplification, estimates of nucleated cell counts were derived. Sequencing was performed with immunoSEQ multiplex PCR; in TCRdb, only in-frame clones are kept and a portion is missing. That table supplies the V and J calls and clone size; D and trimming were determined from the DNA. This table holds some 99,000 clones, roughly 86% found once. The receptor comes from a woman in her sixties in a cohort sampled during active or convalescent COVID-19. The sample taken for sequencing was peripheral blood.

The DNA for the CDR3 is TGTGCCAGCTCACGGGACAGGGGATTGGAGACCCAGTACTTC. Its translation: CASSRDRGLETQYF. This rearrangement joins TRBV2 to TRBJ2-5, with TRBD1 matching over 10 bases. CDR1 is SNHLY and CDR2 is FYNNEI in the germline V gene. J lost 5 bases, V lost 8 bases, and 8 bases had no gene match. The CDR3 is 14 amino acids.